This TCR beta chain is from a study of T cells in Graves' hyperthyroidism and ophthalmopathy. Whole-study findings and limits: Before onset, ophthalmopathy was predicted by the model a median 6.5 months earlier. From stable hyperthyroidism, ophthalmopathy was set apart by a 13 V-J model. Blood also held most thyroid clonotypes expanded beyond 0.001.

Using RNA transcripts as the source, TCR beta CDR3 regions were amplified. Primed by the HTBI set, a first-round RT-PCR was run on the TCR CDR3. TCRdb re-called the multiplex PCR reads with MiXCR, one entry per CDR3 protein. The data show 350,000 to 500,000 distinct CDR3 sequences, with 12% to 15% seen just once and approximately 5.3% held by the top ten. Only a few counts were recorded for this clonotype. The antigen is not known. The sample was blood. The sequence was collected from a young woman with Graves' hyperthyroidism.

CDR3 coding DNA: TGTGCCAGCAGCCAAGAGGGAGCCCTTAATAATGAGCAGTTCTTC. This sequence encodes CASSQEGALNNEQFF. This chain connects TRBV3-1 to TRBJ2-1; D perhaps matches TRBD2 (5 bases). Looked up from germline, CDR1 is LGHDT and CDR2 is YNNKEL (reference sequence). This CDR3 is 15 amino acids long. Trimming pared 0 bases from V and 7 bases from J, leaving 13 bases between.